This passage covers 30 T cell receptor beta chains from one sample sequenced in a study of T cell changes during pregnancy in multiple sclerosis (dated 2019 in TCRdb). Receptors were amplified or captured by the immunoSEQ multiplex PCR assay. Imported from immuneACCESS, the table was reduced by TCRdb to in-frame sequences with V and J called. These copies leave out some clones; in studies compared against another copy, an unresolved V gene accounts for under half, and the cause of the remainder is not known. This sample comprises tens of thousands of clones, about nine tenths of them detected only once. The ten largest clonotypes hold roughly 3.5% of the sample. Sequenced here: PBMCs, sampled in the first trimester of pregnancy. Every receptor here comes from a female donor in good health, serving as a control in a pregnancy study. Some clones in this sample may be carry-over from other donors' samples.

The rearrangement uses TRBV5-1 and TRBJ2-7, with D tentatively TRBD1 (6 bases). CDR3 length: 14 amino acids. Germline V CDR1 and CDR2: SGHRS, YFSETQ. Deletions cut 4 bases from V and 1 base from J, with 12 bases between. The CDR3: CASSDPDSSYEQYF. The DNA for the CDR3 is TGCGCCAGCAGCGACCCGGACAGTTCCTACGAGCAGTACTTC.

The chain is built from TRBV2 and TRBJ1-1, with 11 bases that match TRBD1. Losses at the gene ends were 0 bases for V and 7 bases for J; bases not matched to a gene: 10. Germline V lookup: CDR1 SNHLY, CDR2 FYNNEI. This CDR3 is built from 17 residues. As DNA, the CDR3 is TGTGCCAGCAGTGAAGCGCCATTAGGACAGGGGGCGATTGAAGCTTTCTTT. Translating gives CASSEAPLGQGAIEAFF.

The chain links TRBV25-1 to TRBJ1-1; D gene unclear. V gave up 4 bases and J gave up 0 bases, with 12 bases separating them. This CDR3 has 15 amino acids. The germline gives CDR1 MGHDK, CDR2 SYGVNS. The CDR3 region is CASSASPTVNTEAFF. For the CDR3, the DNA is TGTGCCAGCAGTGCCTCCCCCACAGTGAACACTGAAGCTTTCTTT.

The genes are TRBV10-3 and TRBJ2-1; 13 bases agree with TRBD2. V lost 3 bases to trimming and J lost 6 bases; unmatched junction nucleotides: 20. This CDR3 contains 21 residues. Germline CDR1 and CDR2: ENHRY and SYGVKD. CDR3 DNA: TGTGCCATCAGTGAACCAACTAGCGGGGGGGCCTATTGGGTATGTATCAATGAGCAGTTCTTC. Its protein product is CAISEPTSGGAYWVCINEQFF.

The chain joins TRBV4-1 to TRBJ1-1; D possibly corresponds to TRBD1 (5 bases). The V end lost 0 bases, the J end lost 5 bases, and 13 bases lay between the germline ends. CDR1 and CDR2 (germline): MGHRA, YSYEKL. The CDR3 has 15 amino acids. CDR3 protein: CASSQDGREGTEAFF. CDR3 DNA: TGCGCCAGCAGCCAAGATGGCCGGGAGGGGACTGAAGCTTTCTTT.

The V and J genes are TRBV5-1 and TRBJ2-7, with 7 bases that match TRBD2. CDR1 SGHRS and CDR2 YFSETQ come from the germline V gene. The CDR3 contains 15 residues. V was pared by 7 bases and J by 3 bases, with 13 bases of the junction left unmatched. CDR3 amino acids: CASSAPGTTRYEQYF. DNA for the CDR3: TGCGCCAGCTCGGCACCCGGGACTACGCGCTACGAGCAGTACTTC.

The CDR3 nucleotides are TGTGCCAGCAGTGTAACCTACGAGCAGTACTTC. Amino acids: CASSVTYEQYF. The chain recombines TRBV28 with TRBJ2-7; D call uncertain. The CDR3 totals 11 residues. Trimming cost V 5 bases and J 2 bases, with 4 bases left between them. The germline CDR1 and CDR2 sequences are MDHEN and SYDVKM.

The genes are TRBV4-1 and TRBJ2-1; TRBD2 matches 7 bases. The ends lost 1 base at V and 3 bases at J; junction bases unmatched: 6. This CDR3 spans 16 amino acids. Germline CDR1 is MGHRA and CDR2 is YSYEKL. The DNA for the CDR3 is TGCGCCAGCAGCCAAGGCCCAGCGGGGATCTACAATGAGCAGTTCTTC. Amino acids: CASSQGPAGIYNEQFF.

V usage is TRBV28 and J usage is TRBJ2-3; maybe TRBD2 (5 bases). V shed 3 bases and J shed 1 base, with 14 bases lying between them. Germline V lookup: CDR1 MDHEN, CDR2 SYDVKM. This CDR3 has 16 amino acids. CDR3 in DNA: TGTGCCAGCAGTTTTCTTCGGGGAGAGGGCACAGATACGCAGTATTTT. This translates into CASSFLRGEGTDTQYF.

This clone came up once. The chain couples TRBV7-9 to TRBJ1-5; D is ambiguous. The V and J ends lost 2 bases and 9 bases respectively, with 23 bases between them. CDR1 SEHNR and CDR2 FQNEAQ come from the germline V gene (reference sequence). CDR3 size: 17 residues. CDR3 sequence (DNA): TGTGCCAGCAGCTTACCGCCCTCGGTGGAGGGTCCAAGGCCCCAGCATTTT. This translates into CASSLPPSVEGPRPQHF.

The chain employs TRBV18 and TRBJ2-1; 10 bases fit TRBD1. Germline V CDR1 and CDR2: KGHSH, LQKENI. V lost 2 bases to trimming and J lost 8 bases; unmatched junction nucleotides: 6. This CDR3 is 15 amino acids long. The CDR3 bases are TGTGCCAGCTCACCAGTGACAGGGGGCGAGGATGAGCAGTTCTTC. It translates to CASSPVTGGEDEQFF.

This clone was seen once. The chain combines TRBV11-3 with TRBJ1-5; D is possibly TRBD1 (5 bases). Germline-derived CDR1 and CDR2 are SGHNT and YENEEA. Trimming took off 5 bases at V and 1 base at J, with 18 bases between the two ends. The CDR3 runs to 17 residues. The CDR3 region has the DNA TGTGCCAGCAGCCTTACACAGGTTCTCTTGAGCAATCAGCCCCAGCATTTT. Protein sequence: CASSLTQVLLSNQPQHF.

CDR3 nucleotide sequence: TGTGCCAGCAGCCCAGACATCGGGGAGCTGTTTTTT. Its translation: CASSPDIGELFF. This chain connects TRBV11-3 to TRBJ2-2; D gene ambiguous. V was clipped by 5 bases and J by 7 bases, with 8 bases between them. From germline, CDR1 is SGHNT and CDR2 YENEEA. The CDR3 is 12 amino acids. The full variable domain, with the rest looked up from reference TRBV11-3 and TRBJ2-2, is EAGVVQSPRYKIIEKKQPVAFWCNPISGHNTLYWYLQNLGQGPELLIRYENEEAVDDSQLPKDRFSAERLKGVDSTLKIQPAELGDSAVYLCASSPDIGELFFGEGSRLTVL.

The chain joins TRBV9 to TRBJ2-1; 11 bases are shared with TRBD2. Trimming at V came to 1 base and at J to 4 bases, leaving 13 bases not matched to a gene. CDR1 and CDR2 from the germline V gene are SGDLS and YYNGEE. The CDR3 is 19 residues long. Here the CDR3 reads CASSVTALAGALPYNEQFF. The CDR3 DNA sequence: TGTGCCAGCAGCGTAACGGCACTAGCGGGGGCCCTACCATACAATGAGCAGTTCTTC.

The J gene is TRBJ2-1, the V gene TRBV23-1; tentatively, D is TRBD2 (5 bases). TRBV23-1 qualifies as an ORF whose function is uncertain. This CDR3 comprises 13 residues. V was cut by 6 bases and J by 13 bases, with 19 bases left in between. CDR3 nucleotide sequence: TGCGCCAGCAGCCCATCTCCGGGGTCCGGCCAGTTCTTC. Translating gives CASSPSPGSGQFF.

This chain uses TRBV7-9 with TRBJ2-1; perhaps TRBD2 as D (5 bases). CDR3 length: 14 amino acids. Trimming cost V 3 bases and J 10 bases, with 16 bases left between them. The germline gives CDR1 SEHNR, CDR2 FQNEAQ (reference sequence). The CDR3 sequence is CASSLQTLSGEQFF. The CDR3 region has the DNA TGTGCCAGCAGCTTGCAGACCCTATCGGGGGAGCAGTTCTTC.

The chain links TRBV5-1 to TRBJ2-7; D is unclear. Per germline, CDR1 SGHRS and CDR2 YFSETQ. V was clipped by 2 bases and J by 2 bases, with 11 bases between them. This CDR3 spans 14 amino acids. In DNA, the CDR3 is TGCGCCAGCAGCTTCGTGGGCAGTACCTACGAGCAGTACTTC. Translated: CASSFVGSTYEQYF.

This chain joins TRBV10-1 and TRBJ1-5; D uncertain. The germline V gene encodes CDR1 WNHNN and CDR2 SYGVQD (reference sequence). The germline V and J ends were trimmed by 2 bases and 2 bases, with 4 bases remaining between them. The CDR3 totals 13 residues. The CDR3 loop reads CASSETGNQPQHF. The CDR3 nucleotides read TGCGCCAGCAGTGAGACAGGCAATCAGCCCCAGCATTTT.

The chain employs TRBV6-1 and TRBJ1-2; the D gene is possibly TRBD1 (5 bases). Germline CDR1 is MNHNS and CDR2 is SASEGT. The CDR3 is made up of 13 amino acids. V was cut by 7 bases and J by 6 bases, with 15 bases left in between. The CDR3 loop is CASTVSGGHGYTF. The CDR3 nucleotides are TGTGCCAGCACTGTTTCCGGGGGTCATGGCTACACCTTC.

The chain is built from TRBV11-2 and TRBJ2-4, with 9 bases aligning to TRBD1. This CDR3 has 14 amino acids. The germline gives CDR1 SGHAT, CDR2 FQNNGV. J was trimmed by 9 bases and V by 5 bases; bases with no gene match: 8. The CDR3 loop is CASSPRTGDAIQYF. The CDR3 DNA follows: TGTGCCAGCAGCCCTAGGACAGGGGACGCCATTCAGTACTTC.

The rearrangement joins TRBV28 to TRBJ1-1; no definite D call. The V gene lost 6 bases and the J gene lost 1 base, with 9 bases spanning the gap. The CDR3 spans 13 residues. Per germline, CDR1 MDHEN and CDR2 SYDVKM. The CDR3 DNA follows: TGTGCCAGCAGCCTTGGAGGGAACACTGAAGCTTTCTTT. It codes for CASSLGGNTEAFF.

The CDR3 loop is CASSEWEGGVETQYF. The CDR3 DNA reads as TGTGCCAGCAGTGAATGGGAGGGAGGCGTAGAGACCCAGTACTTC. The chain recombines TRBV25-1 with TRBJ2-5, with 7 bases fitting TRBD2. The CDR3 has 15 residues. The germline CDR1 and CDR2 sequences are MGHDK and SYGVNS. V dropped 1 base and J dropped 4; count of bases not matched to a gene: 6.

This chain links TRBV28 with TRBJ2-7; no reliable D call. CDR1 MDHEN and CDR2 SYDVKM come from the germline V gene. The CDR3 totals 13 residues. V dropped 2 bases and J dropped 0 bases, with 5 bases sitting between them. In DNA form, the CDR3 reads TGTGCCAGCAGTTTAGGGCCCTCCTACGAGCAGTACTTC. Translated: CASSLGPSYEQYF.

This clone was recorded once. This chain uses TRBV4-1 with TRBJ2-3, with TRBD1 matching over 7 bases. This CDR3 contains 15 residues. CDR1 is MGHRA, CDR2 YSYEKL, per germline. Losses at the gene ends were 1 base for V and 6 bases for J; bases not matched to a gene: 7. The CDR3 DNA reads TGCGCCAGCAGCCAAGGCCAGGGGGTGTATGATACGCAGTATTTT. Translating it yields CASSQGQGVYDTQYF.

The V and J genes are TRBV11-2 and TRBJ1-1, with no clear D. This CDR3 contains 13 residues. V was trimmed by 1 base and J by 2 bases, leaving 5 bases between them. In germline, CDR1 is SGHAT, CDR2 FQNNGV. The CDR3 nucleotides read TGTGCCAGCAGCTTAGTTAGTAACACTGAAGCTTTCTTT. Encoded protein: CASSLVSNTEAFF.

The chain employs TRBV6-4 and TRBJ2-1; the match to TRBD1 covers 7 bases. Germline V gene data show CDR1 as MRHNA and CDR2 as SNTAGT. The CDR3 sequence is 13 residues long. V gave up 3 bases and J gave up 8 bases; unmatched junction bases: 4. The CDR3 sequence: CASSETGMDEQFF. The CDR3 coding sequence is TGTGCCAGCAGTGAGACAGGGATGGATGAGCAGTTCTTC.

The CDR3 sequence is CASSEGLVYEQYF. The CDR3 DNA sequence: TGCGCCAGCAGCGAGGGTTTGGTATACGAGCAGTACTTC. The rearrangement links TRBV5-1 to TRBJ2-7; D perhaps matches TRBD2 (5 bases). Germline CDR1 is SGHRS and CDR2 is YFSETQ. The CDR3 consists of 13 residues. The germline V and J ends were trimmed by 4 bases and 4 bases, with 12 bases remaining between them.

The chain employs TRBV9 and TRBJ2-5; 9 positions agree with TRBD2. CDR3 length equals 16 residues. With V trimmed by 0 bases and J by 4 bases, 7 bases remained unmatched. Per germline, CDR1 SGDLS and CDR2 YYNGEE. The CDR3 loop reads CASSVAAGGLGETQYF. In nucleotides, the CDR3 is TGTGCCAGCAGCGTAGCGGCGGGGGGGCTTGGAGAGACCCAGTACTTC.

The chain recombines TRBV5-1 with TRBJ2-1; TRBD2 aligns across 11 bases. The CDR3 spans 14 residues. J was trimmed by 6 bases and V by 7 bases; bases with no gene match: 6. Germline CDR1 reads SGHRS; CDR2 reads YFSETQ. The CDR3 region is CASRTSGRTNEQFF. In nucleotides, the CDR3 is TGCGCCAGCCGGACTAGCGGGCGGACCAATGAGCAGTTCTTC.

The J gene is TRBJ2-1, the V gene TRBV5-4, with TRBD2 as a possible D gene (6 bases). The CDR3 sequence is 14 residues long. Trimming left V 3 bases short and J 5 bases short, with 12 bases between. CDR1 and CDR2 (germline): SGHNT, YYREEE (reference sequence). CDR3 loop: CASSSRDFHNEQFF. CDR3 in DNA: TGTGCCAGCAGCTCCCGGGACTTCCACAATGAGCAGTTCTTC.